The sequence of this T cell receptor beta chain was determined in a study of blood T cell repertoires in COVID-19. Background on the study: Samples of COVID-19 (acute and convalescent) were obtained from the United States, Italy and Spain. PBMCs, B-cell-depleted T cells, or T cells provided the cDNA or gDNA that made up the material.

Methods used by the authors: Estimation of nucleated cell counts was performed using reference gene primer amplification. Sequenced by immunoSEQ multiplex PCR; TCRdb stores in-frame clones only, minus some. V, J and clone size derive from that table, while D and trimming were established from the DNA sequence. The sample yields 150,000 to 200,000 clones, 80% seen once. Trimming stripped 8 bases from V and 1 base from J, with 3 bases between. The CDR3 has 10 amino acids. Germline CDR1 and CDR2: SNHLY and FYNNEI. A single count supports this clone. This CDR3 is also generated by other DNA sequences in the sample.

The specimen was peripheral blood. This TCR came from a man between 65 and 80 years old with active or convalescent COVID-19. The rearrangement joins TRBV2 to TRBJ2-7; D ambiguous. The CDR3 bases are TGTGCCAGCTCTTCCTACGAGCAGTACTTC. This sequence encodes CASSSYEQYF. The whole variable domain, remainder taken from reference TRBV2 and TRBJ2-7, is EPEVTQTPSHQVTQMGQEVILRCVPISNHLYFYWYRQILGQKVEFLVSFYNNEISEKSEIFDDQFSVERPDGSNFTLKIRSTKLEDSAMYFCASSSYEQYFGPGTRLTVT.